A single sample gave rise to the 28 T cell receptor beta chains below, sequenced in a study of blood T cell repertoires in COVID-19. TCRdb keeps only in-frame clones here, not all; method: immunoSEQ multiplex PCR. Found here are 70,000 to 85,000 clones, around nine tenths of them singletons; the top ten hold around 2.7%. Material for sequencing was peripheral blood. These TCRs come from a man between 70 and 80 years old with active or convalescent COVID-19.

The chain uses TRBV6-5 and TRBJ2-1; possibly TRBD1 for D (6 bases). Germline-derived CDR1 and CDR2 are MNHEY and SVGAGI. The CDR3 has 13 residues. V lost 6 bases and J lost 5, with 11 bases in between. CDR3 bases: TGTGCCAGCAGCCGGGACACAGACAATGAGCAGTTCTTC. Residues: CASSRDTDNEQFF.

The chain links TRBV19 to TRBJ2-5; possible D gene TRBD1, 6 bases. CDR1 and CDR2 from the germline V gene are LNHDA and SQIVND (reference sequence). CDR3 length: 15 amino acids. Trimming took 3 bases from V and 5 from J, leaving 16 bases between them. The CDR3 loop is CASSISTGSVETQYF. The DNA for the CDR3 is TGTGCCAGTAGTATCTCCACAGGGTCGGTTGAGACCCAGTACTTC.

The rearrangement uses TRBV28 and TRBJ2-7; 9 nucleotides line up with TRBD1. The junction had 3 bases not matched to a gene; V was cut back by 3 bases and J by 3 bases. The CDR3 extends over 14 amino acids. Looked up from germline, CDR1 is MDHEN and CDR2 is SYDVKM. The CDR3 DNA reads TGTGCCAGCAGTTTGGCGGGACAGGGCTACGAGCAGTACTTC. This translates into CASSLAGQGYEQYF.

This clone came up once. The J gene is TRBJ2-1, the V gene TRBV19, with D possibly TRBD2 on 5 matching bases. The V gene's germline CDR1 is LNHDA and CDR2 SQIVND (reference sequence). The CDR3 extends over 13 amino acids. Trimming took off 7 bases at V and 4 bases at J, with 11 bases between the two ends. DNA of the CDR3: TGTGCCAGTAAGCGTGGAGGATACAATGAGCAGTTCTTC. This sequence encodes CASKRGGYNEQFF.

This clone was recorded a few times. This sequence joins TRBV5-1 and TRBJ2-2; 10 nucleotides align to TRBD2. V gave up 0 bases and J gave up 6 bases; unmatched junction bases: 8. The CDR3 is 17 amino acids. The V gene's germline CDR1 is SGHRS and CDR2 YFSETQ. CDR3 nucleotide sequence: TGCGCCAGCAGCTTGGGACAGGGGACTAGCGATCCCGGGGAGCTGTTTTTT. Residues: CASSLGQGTSDPGELFF.

The CDR3 sequence: CASSLWAVGSFSGNTIYF. The CDR3 nucleotides are TGCGCCAGCAGCTTGTGGGCAGTTGGGTCGTTCTCTGGAAACACCATATATTTT. The rearrangement links TRBV5-1 to TRBJ1-3; D not resolved. Trimming left V 1 base short and J 0 bases short, with 17 bases between. Germline-derived CDR1 and CDR2 are SGHRS and YFSETQ. The CDR3 is 18 residues long.

This clone was recorded a few times. The chain combines TRBV7-3 with TRBJ2-1, with TRBD2 as a possible D gene (6 bases). CDR3 length equals 14 residues. V was shortened by 0 bases and J by 5 bases, with 8 bases between the two germline ends. The germline V gene has CDR1 SGHTA and CDR2 FQGTGA. CDR3 bases: TGTGCCAGCAGCTTAACAACTAGCAACAATGAGCAGTTCTTC. Its translation: CASSLTTSNNEQFF. The complete variable domain, with remaining parts taken from reference TRBV7-3 and TRBJ2-1, reads GAGVSQTPSNKVTEKGKYVELRCDPISGHTALYWYRQSLGQGPEFLIYFQGTGAADDSGLPNDRFFAVRPEGSVSTLKIQRTERGDSAVYLCASSLTTSNNEQFFGPGTRLTVL.

V is TRBV28 and J is TRBJ1-1, with D unresolved. The CDR3 covers 15 residues. In germline, CDR1 is MDHEN, CDR2 SYDVKM. Trimming stripped 5 bases from V and 2 bases from J, with 15 bases between. Here the CDR3 DNA reads TGTGCCAGCAGTGTCCCGTCGGGGTTAAACACTGAAGCTTTCTTT. Amino acid sequence: CASSVPSGLNTEAFF.

The chain recombines TRBV11-2 with TRBJ2-1, with D possibly being TRBD2 (5 bases). The CDR3 is 14 amino acids. Germline V lookup: CDR1 SGHAT, CDR2 FQNNGV. Trimming removed 2 bases from V and 3 bases from J, with 8 bases in between. The CDR3 region is CASSLSGLYNEQFF. The CDR3 nucleotides are TGTGCCAGCAGCTTATCCGGACTCTACAATGAGCAGTTCTTC.

The genes are TRBV19 and TRBJ2-5; 7 nucleotides line up with TRBD2. Germline CDR1 and CDR2: LNHDA and SQIVND (reference sequence). V lost 6 bases and J lost 5; bases outside the gene matches: 12. This CDR3 spans 15 amino acids. The CDR3 coding sequence is TGTGCCAGTAGCGGGGGGACTCCTGAGCAGGAGACCCAGTACTTC. Translation gives CASSGGTPEQETQYF.

The gene calls are TRBV12-3 or TRBV12-4 and TRBJ1-2, with D possibly being TRBD1 (6 bases). The CDR3 consists of 13 residues. V shed 5 bases and J shed 1 base, with 8 bases lying between them. The CDR3 region is CASSQDSNYGYTF. CDR3 DNA: TGTGCCAGCAGTCAGGACAGTAACTATGGCTACACCTTC.

The V and J genes are TRBV11-2 and TRBJ2-2; TRBD1 matches 8 bases. With 4 bases clipped from V and 8 bases from J, the junction kept 6 bases outside the gene matches. The CDR3 spans 14 residues. Germline V gene sequence: CDR1 SGHAT, CDR2 FQNNGV. CDR3 nucleotides: TGTGCCAGCAGCTCGACAGGGGTCACTGGGGAGCTGTTTTTT. This encodes CASSSTGVTGELFF.

The V gene is TRBV27, the J gene TRBJ2-1; the match to TRBD2 covers 7 bases. The germline V gene encodes CDR1 MNHEY and CDR2 SMNVEV (reference sequence). Losses at the gene ends were 3 bases for V and 7 bases for J; bases not matched to a gene: 6. This CDR3 comprises 14 residues. The CDR3 spells CASSFWEGKNEQFF. The DNA for the CDR3 is TGTGCCAGCAGTTTTTGGGAGGGCAAAAATGAGCAGTTCTTC.

The genes are TRBV6-1 and TRBJ2-2; D is perhaps TRBD2 (5 bases). Per germline, CDR1 MNHNS and CDR2 SASEGT. The ends were cut back, 2 bases at V and 1 base at J, with 11 bases in the middle. The CDR3 runs to 16 residues. The CDR3 protein is CASSELERLNTGELFF. The CDR3 region has the DNA TGTGCCAGCAGTGAATTGGAGCGGCTGAACACCGGGGAGCTGTTTTTT.

The V call is TRBV28, the J call TRBJ1-1, with 7 positions matching TRBD1. Germline assignment: CDR1 MDHEN and CDR2 SYDVKM. The V and J ends lost 6 bases and 2 bases, in that order; junction bases with no gene match: 6. The CDR3 consists of 14 residues. CDR3 sequence (DNA): TGTGCCAGCAGGATAACAGGGGCCAACACTGAAGCTTTCTTT. Amino acid sequence: CASRITGANTEAFF.

The chain uses TRBV9 and TRBJ2-2; a possible D gene is TRBD2 (5 bases). Germline assignment: CDR1 SGDLS and CDR2 YYNGEE. There are 15 residues in the CDR3. The V gene lost 7 bases and the J gene lost 7 bases, with 20 bases spanning the gap. The CDR3 spells CASSPGSSTYGELFF. CDR3 DNA: TGTGCCAGCTCGCCGGGTTCTAGCACCTACGGGGAGCTGTTTTTT.

The rearrangement joins TRBV5-4 to TRBJ2-5; tentative D call: TRBD2 (6 bases). Germline CDR1 reads SGHNT; CDR2 reads YYREEE (reference sequence). V gave up 3 bases and J gave up 2 bases, with 8 bases separating them. The CDR3 has 13 residues. DNA of the CDR3: TGTGCCAGCAGCTGGACTATTCAAGAGACCCAGTACTTC. Translation gives CASSWTIQETQYF.

This clone was detected once. In nucleotides, the CDR3 is TGCGCCAGCAGCGACCCAGGGGGGTATGGCTACACCTTC. Translation gives CASSDPGGYGYTF. J is TRBJ1-2 and V is TRBV5-1; 7 nucleotides match TRBD1. Germline assignment: CDR1 SGHRS and CDR2 YFSETQ. The CDR3 is made up of 13 amino acids. The junction had 5 bases not matched to a gene; V was cut back by 4 bases and J by 5 bases.

This clone was counted a few times. This chain uses TRBV19 with TRBJ2-7; 10 bases are shared with TRBD1. The CDR3 has 12 amino acids. The germline CDR1 and CDR2 sequences are LNHDA and SQIVND (reference sequence). With V trimmed by 10 bases and J by 4 bases, 4 bases remained unmatched. The CDR3 nucleotides are TGTGCCACTTCGGGACAGGGGTACGAGCAGTACTTC. Translation gives CATSGQGYEQYF.

V gene TRBV30 combines with J gene TRBJ1-2; tentatively, D is TRBD1 (6 bases). Trimming pared 2 bases from V and 6 bases from J, leaving 16 bases between. This CDR3 is 14 amino acids long. Germline CDR1 reads GTSNPN; CDR2 reads SVGIG (reference sequence). Written as DNA, the CDR3 is TGTGCCTGGAGTAGGGCCAGGGGAATTGATGGCTACACCTTC. This encodes CAWSRARGIDGYTF.

Worth noting for this clone: One junction end disagrees with the germline gene, perhaps due to a read error. In DNA form, the CDR3 reads TGCGAGGCCGGCAGGGCTAACACCGGGGAGCTGTTTTTT. As protein: CEAGRANTGELFF. This rearrangement joins TRBV6-5 to TRBJ2-2, with D possibly being TRBD1 (5 bases). CDR3 length: 13 amino acids. Germline-derived CDR1 and CDR2 are MNHEY and SVGAGI.

The chain carries TRBV3-1 (or the pseudogene TRBV3-2) and TRBJ2-7; 10 positions match TRBD1. The J segment lost 2 bases and the V segment lost 4 bases, leaving 2 bases of the junction unmatched. Germline V gives CDR1 LGHDT, CDR2 YNNKEL (reference sequence). The CDR3 consists of 14 residues. CDR3 nucleotide sequence: TGTGCCAGCAGCCCGGGACAGGGGCCCTACGAGCAGTACTTC. As protein: CASSPGQGPYEQYF.

The chain has TRBV7-8 and TRBJ1-1; D remains unclear. In germline, CDR1 is SGHVS, CDR2 FQNEAQ. The CDR3 spans 14 residues. Trimming left V 8 bases short and J 8 bases short, with 21 bases between. This chain's CDR3 is CASLSLRGFGEAFF. CDR3 nucleotides: TGTGCCAGCCTTTCTCTTCGGGGATTCGGGGAAGCTTTCTTT.

Notes on this clone: One junction end does not reproduce the germline sequence, and a read error may be involved. Other DNA sequences from this sample encode an identical CDR3 as well. This chain connects TRBV18 to TRBJ1-2; 8 bases align to TRBD1. Germline V gene lookup returns CDR1 KGHSH and CDR2 LQKENI. The length of the CDR3 is 15 residues. The CDR3 coding sequence is TGTGCCAGCTCACCCCAGGGGGCGACGAGCTATGGCTATACCTTC. Residues: CASSPQGATSYGYTF.

The genes are TRBV19 and TRBJ1-1; 7 nucleotides line up with TRBD1. Germline V gene data show CDR1 as LNHDA and CDR2 as SQIVND (reference sequence). Trimming took 5 bases from V and 1 from J; bases not matched to a gene: 10. This CDR3 contains 16 residues. The CDR3 bases are TGTGCCAGTAGTTCCCCGACAGGGAGATGGAACACTGAAGCTTTCTTT. Protein sequence: CASSSPTGRWNTEAFF.

V gene TRBV27 combines with J gene TRBJ2-1; 7 nucleotides match TRBD1. Germline values: CDR1 MNHEY, CDR2 SMNVEV (reference sequence). There are 13 residues in the CDR3. Losses at the gene ends were 5 bases for V and 9 bases for J; bases not matched to a gene: 7. The CDR3: CASSTGAQGEQFF. The CDR3 DNA reads as TGTGCCAGCAGTACAGGGGCCCAGGGTGAGCAGTTCTTC.

The genes are TRBV7-9 and TRBJ2-5, with TRBD1 matching 7 bases. This CDR3 comprises 15 residues. V dropped 2 bases and J dropped 4; count of bases not matched to a gene: 7. The germline V gene has CDR1 SEHNR and CDR2 FQNEAQ (reference sequence). The CDR3 is CASSLRPTGRETQYF. Here the CDR3 DNA reads TGTGCCAGCAGCTTAAGGCCGACAGGGAGAGAGACCCAGTACTTC.

This chain joins TRBV9 and TRBJ2-5; 12 positions agree with TRBD1. In germline, CDR1 is SGDLS, CDR2 YYNGEE. The V segment lost 5 bases and the J segment 4 bases; nucleotides outside the gene matches: 9. The CDR3 runs to 16 residues. For the CDR3, the DNA is TGTGCCAGCAGGCCCTTCGGGGACAGGGGGCCAGAGACCCAGTACTTC. This codes for CASRPFGDRGPETQYF.